This T cell receptor (beta chain) was sequenced during a study of T cell repertoires in cytomegalovirus infection. TCRdb reprocessed the reads via MiXCR and lists one record per CDR3 protein. The sample comprises more than 500,000 distinct CDR3 sequences, more than 15% of which are singletons, and more than 20% rests with the top ten. Germline CDR1 and CDR2: DFQATT and SNEGSKA (reference sequence). This CDR3 contains 14 residues. J lost 0 bases, V lost 6 bases, and 5 bases had no gene match. This clonotype was observed a handful of times. The sequencing sample was made of CD8+ T cells from PBMCs. The sequence was obtained from a human donor in good health (CMV status not recorded). Some clones in this sample may be carry-over from other donors' samples. The rearrangement links TRBV20-1 to TRBJ1-5; 7 bases are a match to TRBD1. DNA of the CDR3: TGCAGTGCGCAGACAGGGAATAGCAATCAGCCCCAGCATTTT. The encoded protein is CSAQTGNSNQPQHF.